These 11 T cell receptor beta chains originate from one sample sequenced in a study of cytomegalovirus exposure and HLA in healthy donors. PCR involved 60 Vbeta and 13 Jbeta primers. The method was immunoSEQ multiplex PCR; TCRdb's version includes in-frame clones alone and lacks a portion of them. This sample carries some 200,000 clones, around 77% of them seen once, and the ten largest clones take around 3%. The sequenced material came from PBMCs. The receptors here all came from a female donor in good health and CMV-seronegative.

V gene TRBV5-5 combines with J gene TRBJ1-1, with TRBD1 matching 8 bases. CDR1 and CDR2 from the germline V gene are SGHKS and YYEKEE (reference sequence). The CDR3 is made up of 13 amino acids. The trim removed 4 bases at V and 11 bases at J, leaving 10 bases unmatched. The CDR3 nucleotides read TGTGCCAGCAGCCAGACAGGGGCGAGCGGTGCTTTCTTT. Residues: CASSQTGASGAFF. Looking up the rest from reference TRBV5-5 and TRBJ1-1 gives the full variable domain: DAGVTQSPTHLIKTRGQQVTLRCSPISGHKSVSWYQQVLGQGPQFIFQYYEKEERGRGNFPDRFSARQFPNYSSELNVNALLLGDSALYLCASSQTGASGAFFGQGTRLTVV.

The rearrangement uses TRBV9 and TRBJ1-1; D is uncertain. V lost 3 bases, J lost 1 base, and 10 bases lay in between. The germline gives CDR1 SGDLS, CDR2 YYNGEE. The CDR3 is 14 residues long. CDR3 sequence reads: CASSAQTGNTEAFF. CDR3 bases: TGTGCCAGCAGCGCCCAGACTGGGAACACTGAAGCTTTCTTT.

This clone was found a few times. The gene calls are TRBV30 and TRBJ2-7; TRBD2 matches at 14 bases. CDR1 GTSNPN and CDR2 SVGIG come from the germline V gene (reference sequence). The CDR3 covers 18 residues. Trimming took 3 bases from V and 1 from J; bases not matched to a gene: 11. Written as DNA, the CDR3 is TGTGCCTGGAGGCGACTAGCGGGAGGGCCTTCCGGGTCCTACGAGCAGTACTTC. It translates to CAWRRLAGGPSGSYEQYF.

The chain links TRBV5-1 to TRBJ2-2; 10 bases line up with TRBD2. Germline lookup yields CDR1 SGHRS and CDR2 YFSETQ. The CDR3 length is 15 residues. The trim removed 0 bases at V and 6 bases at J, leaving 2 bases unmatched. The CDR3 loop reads CASSLVLAGAGELFF. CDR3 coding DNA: TGCGCCAGCAGCTTGGTCCTAGCGGGGGCCGGGGAGCTGTTTTTT.

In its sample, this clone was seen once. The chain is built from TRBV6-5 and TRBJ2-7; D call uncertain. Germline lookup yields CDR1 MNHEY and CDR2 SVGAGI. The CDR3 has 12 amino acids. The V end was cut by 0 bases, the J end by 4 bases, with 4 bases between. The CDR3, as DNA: TGTGCCAGCAGTTACTCCCAGTACGAGCAGTACTTC. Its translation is CASSYSQYEQYF.

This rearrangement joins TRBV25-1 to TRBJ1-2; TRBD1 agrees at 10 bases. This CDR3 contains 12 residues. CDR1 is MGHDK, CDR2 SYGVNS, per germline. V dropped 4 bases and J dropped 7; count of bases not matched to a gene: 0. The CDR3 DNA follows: TGTGCCAGCAGTGGGGACAGGGGTGGCTACACCTTC. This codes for CASSGDRGGYTF.

The CDR3 nucleotides are TGTGCCAGCAACTCGCGGAGGGGGAACACTGAAGCTTTCTTT. Protein sequence: CASNSRRGNTEAFF. The chain links TRBV28 to TRBJ1-1, with a tentative D call TRBD1 (5 bases). CDR1 and CDR2 from the germline V gene are MDHEN and SYDVKM. Deletions cut 7 bases from V and 1 base from J, with 13 bases between. The CDR3 runs 14 residues. The full variable domain, in which reference TRBV28 and TRBJ1-1 provide the parts outside the CDR3, is DVKVTQSSRYLVKRTGEKVFLECVQDMDHENMFWYRQDPGLGLRLIYFSYDVKMKEKGDIPEGYSVSREKKERFSLILESASTNQTSMYLCASNSRRGNTEAFFGQGTRLTVV.

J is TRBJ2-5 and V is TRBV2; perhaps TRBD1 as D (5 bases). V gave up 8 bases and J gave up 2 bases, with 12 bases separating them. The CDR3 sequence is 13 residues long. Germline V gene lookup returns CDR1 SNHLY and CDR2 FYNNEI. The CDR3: CASYGRAQETQYF. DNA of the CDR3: TGTGCCAGCTACGGCAGGGCGCAAGAGACCCAGTACTTC. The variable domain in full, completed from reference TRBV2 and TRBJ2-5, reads EPEVTQTPSHQVTQMGQEVILRCVPISNHLYFYWYRQILGQKVEFLVSFYNNEISEKSEIFDDQFSVERPDGSNFTLKIRSTKLEDSAMYFCASYGRAQETQYFGPGTRLLVL.

The CDR3, as DNA: TGCGCCAGCAGCCAAGGAGACAGGGTGGACGAGCAGTACTTC. Amino acid sequence: CASSQGDRVDEQYF. The J gene is TRBJ2-7, the V gene TRBV4-1, with TRBD1 identical over 7 bases. The CDR3 is 14 amino acids. V lost 1 base to trimming and J lost 5 bases; unmatched junction nucleotides: 5. The germline CDR1 and CDR2 sequences are MGHRA and YSYEKL.

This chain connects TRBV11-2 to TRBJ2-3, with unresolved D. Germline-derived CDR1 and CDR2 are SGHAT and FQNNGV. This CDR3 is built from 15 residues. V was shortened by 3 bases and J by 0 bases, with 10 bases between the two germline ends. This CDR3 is CASSLTPASTDTQYF. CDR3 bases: TGTGCCAGCAGCTTGACACCTGCTAGCACAGATACGCAGTATTTT.

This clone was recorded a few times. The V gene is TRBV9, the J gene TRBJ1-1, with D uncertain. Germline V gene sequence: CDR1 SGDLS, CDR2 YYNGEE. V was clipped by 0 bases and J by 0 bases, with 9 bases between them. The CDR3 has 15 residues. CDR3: CASSVAATMNTEAFF. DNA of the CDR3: TGTGCCAGCAGCGTAGCTGCTACGATGAACACTGAAGCTTTCTTT. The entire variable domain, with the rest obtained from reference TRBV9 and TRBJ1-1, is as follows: DSGVTQTPKHLITATGQRVTLRCSPRSGDLSVYWYQQSLDQGLQFLIQYYNGEERAKGNILERFSAQQFPDLHSELNLSSLELGDSALYFCASSVAATMNTEAFFGQGTRLTVV.